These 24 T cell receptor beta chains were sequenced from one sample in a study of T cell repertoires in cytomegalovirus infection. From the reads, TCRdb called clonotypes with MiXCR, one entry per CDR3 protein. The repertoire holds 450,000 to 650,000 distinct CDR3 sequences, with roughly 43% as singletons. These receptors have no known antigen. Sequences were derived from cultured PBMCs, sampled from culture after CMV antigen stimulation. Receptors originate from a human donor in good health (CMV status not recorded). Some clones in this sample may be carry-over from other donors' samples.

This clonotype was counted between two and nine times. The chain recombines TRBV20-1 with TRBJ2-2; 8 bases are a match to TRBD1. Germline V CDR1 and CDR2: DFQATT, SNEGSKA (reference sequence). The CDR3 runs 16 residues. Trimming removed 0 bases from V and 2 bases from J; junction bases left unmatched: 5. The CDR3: CSARDFGQGNTGELFF. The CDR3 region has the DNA TGCAGTGCTAGAGATTTTGGACAGGGAAACACCGGGGAGCTGTTTTTT.

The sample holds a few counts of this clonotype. CDR3 nucleotide sequence: TGTGCCAGTAGTACTCCTAGCGGGAGTACAGATACGCAGTATTTT. Residues: CASSTPSGSTDTQYF. The chain is built from TRBV19 and TRBJ2-3, with 10 bases that match TRBD2. There are 15 residues in the CDR3. J lost 3 bases, V lost 4 bases, and 4 bases had no gene match. Germline V gene lookup returns CDR1 LNHDA and CDR2 SQIVND (reference sequence).

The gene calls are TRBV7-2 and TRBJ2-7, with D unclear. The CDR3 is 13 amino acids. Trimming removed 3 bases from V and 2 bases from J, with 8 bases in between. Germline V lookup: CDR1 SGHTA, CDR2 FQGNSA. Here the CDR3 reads CASSLDETYEQYF. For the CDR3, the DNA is TGTGCCAGCAGCTTGGACGAAACCTACGAGCAGTACTTC.

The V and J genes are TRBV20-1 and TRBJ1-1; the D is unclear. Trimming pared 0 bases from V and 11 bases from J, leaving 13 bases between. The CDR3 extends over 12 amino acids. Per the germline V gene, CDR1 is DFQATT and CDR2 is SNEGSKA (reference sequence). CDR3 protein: CSARDTAKGAFF. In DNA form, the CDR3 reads TGCAGTGCTAGAGATACGGCAAAAGGGGCTTTCTTT.

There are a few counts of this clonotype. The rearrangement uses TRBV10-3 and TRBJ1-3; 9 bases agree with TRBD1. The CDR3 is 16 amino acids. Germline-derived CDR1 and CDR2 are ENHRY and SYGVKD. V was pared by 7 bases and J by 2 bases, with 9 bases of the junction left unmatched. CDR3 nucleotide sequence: TGTGCCATCACTACGGACAGGGGAAATACTGGAAACACCATATATTTT. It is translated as CAITTDRGNTGNTIYF.

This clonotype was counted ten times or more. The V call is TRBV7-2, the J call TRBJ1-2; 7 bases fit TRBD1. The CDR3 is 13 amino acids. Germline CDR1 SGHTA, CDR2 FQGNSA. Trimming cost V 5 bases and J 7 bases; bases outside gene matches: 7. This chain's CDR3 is CASSPTGVGGYTF. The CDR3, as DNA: TGTGCCAGCAGCCCAACAGGGGTCGGTGGCTACACCTTC.

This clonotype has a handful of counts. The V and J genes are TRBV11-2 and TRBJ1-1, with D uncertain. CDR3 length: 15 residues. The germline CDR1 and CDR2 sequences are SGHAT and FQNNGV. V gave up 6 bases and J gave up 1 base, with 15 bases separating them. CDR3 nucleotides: TGTGCCAGCAGACACCTCAAAAAAGAGAACACTGAAGCTTTCTTT. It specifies CASRHLKKENTEAFF.

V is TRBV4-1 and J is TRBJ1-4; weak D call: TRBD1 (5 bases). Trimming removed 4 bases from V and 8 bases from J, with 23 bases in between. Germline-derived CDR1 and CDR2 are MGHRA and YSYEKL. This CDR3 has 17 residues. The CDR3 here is CASSLEPQRGPGEKLFF. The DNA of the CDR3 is TGCGCCAGCAGCCTTGAACCCCAGCGGGGCCCTGGGGAAAAACTGTTTTTT.

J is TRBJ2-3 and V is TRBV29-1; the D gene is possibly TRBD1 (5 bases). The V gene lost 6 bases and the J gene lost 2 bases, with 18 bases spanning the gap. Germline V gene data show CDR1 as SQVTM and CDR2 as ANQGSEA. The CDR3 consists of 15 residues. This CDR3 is CSVPRWGRSTDTQYF. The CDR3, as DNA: TGCAGCGTCCCAAGGTGGGGCAGATCCACAGATACGCAGTATTTT.

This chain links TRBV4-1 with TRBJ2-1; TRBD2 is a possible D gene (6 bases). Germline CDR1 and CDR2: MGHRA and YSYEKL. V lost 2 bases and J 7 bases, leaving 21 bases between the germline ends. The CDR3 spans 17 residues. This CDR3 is CASSQSSLGGPVNEQFF. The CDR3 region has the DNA TGCGCCAGCAGCCAATCCTCTTTGGGGGGTCCGGTGAATGAGCAGTTCTTC.

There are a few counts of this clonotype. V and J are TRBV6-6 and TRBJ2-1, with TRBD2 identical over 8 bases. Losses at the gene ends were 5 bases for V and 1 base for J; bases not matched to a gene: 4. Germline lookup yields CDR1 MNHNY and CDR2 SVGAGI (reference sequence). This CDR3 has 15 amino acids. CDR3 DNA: TGTGCCAGCAGTAGCGGGAGAGGGTCCTACAATGAGCAGTTCTTC. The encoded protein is CASSSGRGSYNEQFF.

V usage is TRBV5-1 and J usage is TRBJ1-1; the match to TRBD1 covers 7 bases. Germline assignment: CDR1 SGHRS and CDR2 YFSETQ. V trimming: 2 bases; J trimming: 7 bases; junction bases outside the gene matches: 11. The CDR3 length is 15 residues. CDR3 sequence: CASSLGGGGRSEAFF. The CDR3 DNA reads TGCGCCAGCAGCTTAGGGGGCGGGGGGCGTAGTGAAGCTTTCTTT.

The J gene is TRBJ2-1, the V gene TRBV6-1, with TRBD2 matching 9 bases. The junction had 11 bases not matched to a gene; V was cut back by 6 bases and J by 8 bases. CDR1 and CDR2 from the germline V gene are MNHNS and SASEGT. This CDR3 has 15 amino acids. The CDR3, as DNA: TGTGCCAGCAGCAGACGGGGACTAGCAATGTATGAGCAGTTCTTC. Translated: CASSRRGLAMYEQFF.

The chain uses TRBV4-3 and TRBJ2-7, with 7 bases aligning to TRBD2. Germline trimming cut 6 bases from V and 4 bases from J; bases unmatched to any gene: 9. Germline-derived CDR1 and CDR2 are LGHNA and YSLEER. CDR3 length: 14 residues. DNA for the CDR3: TGCGCCAGCAGTGCGGGAGTTGGGCGTTACGAGCAGTACTTC. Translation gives CASSAGVGRYEQYF.

The DNA for the CDR3 is TGTGCCAGTAGTATAGACACCGACGTCTACGAGCAGTACTTC. Protein sequence: CASSIDTDVYEQYF. The rearrangement uses TRBV19 and TRBJ2-7; D is unresolved. The ends were cut back, 0 bases at V and 3 bases at J, with 9 bases in the middle. This CDR3 contains 14 residues. Per the germline V gene, CDR1 is LNHDA and CDR2 is SQIVND (reference sequence).

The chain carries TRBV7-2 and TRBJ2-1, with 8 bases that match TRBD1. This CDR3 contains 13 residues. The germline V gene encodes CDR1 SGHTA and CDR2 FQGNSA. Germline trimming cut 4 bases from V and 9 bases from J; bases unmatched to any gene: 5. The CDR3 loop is CASSSRTGTEQFF. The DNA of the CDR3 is TGTGCCAGCAGCTCACGGACAGGGACTGAGCAGTTCTTC.

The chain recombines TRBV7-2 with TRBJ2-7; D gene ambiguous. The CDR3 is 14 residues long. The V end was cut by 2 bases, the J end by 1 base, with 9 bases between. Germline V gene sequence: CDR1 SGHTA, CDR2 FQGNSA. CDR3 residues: CASSLRATSYEQYF. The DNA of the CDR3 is TGTGCCAGCAGCTTACGGGCCACGTCCTACGAGCAGTACTTC.

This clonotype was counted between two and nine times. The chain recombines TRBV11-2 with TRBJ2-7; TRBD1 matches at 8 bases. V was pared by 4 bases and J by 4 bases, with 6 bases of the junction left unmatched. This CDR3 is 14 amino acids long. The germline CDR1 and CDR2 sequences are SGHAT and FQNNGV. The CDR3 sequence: CASSSAGGWYEQYF. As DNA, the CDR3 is TGTGCCAGCAGCTCCGCAGGGGGCTGGTACGAGCAGTACTTC.

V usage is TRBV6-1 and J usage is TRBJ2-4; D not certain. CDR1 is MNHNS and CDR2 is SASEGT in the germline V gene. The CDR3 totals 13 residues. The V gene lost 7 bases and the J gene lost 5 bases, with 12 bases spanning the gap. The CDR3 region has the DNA TGTGCCAGCAAGAAAATGGAAGAAAACATTCAGTACTTC. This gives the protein CASKKMEENIQYF.

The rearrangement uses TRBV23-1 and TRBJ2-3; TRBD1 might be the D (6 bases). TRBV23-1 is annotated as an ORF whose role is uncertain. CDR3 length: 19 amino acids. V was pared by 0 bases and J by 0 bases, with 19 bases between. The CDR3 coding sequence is TGCGCCAGCAGTCAATCGGAAGGACAGTCCAGAACTAGCACAGATACGCAGTATTTT. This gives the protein CASSQSEGQSRTSTDTQYF.

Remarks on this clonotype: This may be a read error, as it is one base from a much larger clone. CDR3 DNA: TGTGCCAGCAGCTTAGGCAGGGGGACCTACGAGCAGTACTTC. The encoded protein is CASSLGRGTYEQYF. The rearrangement uses TRBV7-9 and TRBJ2-7; 7 bases are a match to TRBD1. The germline V gene has CDR1 SEHNR and CDR2 FQNEAQ (reference sequence). The trim removed 1 base at V and 2 bases at J, leaving 2 bases unmatched. CDR3 length equals 14 residues.

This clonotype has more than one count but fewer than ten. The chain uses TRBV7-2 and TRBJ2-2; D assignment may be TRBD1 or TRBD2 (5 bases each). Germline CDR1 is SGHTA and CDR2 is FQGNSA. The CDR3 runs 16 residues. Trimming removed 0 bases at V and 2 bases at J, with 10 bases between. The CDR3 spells CASSLAPGGNTGELFF. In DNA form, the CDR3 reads TGTGCCAGCAGCTTAGCGCCTGGGGGTAACACCGGGGAGCTGTTTTTT. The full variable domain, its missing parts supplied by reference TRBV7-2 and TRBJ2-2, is GAGVSQSPSNKVTEKGKDVELRCDPISGHTALYWYRQSLGQGLEFLIYFQGNSAPDKSGLPSDRFSAERTGGSVSTLTIQRTQQEDSAVYLCASSLAPGGNTGELFFGEGSRLTVL.

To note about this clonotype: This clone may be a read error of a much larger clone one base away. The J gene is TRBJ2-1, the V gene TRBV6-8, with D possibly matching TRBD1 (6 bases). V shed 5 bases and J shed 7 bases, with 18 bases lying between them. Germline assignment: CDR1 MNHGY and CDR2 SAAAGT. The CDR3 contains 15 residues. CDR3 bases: TGTGCCAGCAGTGTAACAGGGCCCGGGTTAAATGAGCAGTTCTTC. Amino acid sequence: CASSVTGPGLNEQFF.

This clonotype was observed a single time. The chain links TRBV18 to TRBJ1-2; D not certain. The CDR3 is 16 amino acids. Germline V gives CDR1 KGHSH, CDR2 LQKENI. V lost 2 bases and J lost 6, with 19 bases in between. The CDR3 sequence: CASSPNMAVDHDGYTF. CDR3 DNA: TGTGCCAGCTCACCAAACATGGCGGTGGATCACGATGGCTACACCTTC.